What follows are 26 T cell receptor beta chains derived from one specimen sequenced in a study of blood T cell repertoires in COVID-19. Only in-frame clones appear in the TCRdb table, and some are missing; sequencing was by immunoSEQ multiplex PCR. Among about 81,000 clones listed, almost 85% were seen once. The sample comprised peripheral blood. These receptors were obtained from a human donor in a cohort sampled during active COVID-19.

V and J are TRBV20-1 and TRBJ2-7; 8 bases are shared with TRBD2. The CDR3 runs 15 residues. Germline V gene lookup returns CDR1 DFQATT and CDR2 SNEGSKA (reference sequence). The ends lost 3 bases at V and 2 bases at J; junction bases unmatched: 9. The CDR3 nucleotides read TGCAGTGCTAGTTCCGGGACTAGTCAACCCTACGAGCAGTACTTC. Protein: CSASSGTSQPYEQYF.

The genes are TRBV3-1 (or the pseudogene TRBV3-2) and TRBJ2-2; TRBD1 matches 8 bases. Per the germline V gene, CDR1 is LGHDT and CDR2 is YNNKEL (reference sequence). V shed 1 base, J shed 5 bases, and the junction held 6 bases outside the gene matches. The CDR3 has 16 residues. The CDR3 DNA reads TGTGCCAGCAGCCAAGCAAGACAGGGGAGGACCGGGGAGCTGTTTTTT. Amino acid sequence: CASSQARQGRTGELFF.

The genes are TRBV18 and TRBJ1-4, with 8 bases matching TRBD1. The germline V gene has CDR1 KGHSH and CDR2 LQKENI. The CDR3 has 16 amino acids. V shed 4 bases and J 5 bases; nucleotides not matched to a gene: 9. CDR3 in amino acids: CASSLSGTGSNEKLFF. The CDR3 nucleotides read TGTGCCAGCTCACTTTCCGGGACAGGTTCAAATGAAAAACTGTTTTTT.

The chain is built from TRBV3-1 (or the pseudogene TRBV3-2) and TRBJ1-5, with D perhaps matching TRBD1 (6 bases). The CDR3 has 16 amino acids. V gave up 1 base and J gave up 0 bases, with 10 bases separating them. The V gene's germline CDR1 is LGHDT and CDR2 YNNKEL (reference sequence). CDR3 bases: TGTGCCAGCAGCCAAGCCCTGACAGGTAGCAATCAGCCCCAGCATTTT. It encodes CASSQALTGSNQPQHF.

A single count supports this clone. Other DNA sequences in this sample translate to the same CDR3. The chain joins TRBV5-1 to TRBJ2-3; D uncertain. This CDR3 comprises 15 residues. Germline loops: CDR1 SGHRS, CDR2 YFSETQ. V lost 0 bases and J lost 0, with 8 bases in between. The CDR3 here is CASSLDSSSTDTQYF. The DNA for the CDR3 is TGCGCCAGCAGCTTGGACAGCTCAAGCACAGATACGCAGTATTTT.

V and J are TRBV23-1 and TRBJ2-7; 7 bases match TRBD1. TRBV23-1 is reported as an ORF; its role is uncertain. V shed 1 base and J 7 bases; nucleotides not matched to a gene: 13. CDR3 size: 16 residues. The DNA of the CDR3 is TGCGCCAGCAGTCAATGCCCCCGTCACAGGGGCTTTGAGCAGTACTTC. The encoded protein is CASSQCPRHRGFEQYF.

The chain combines TRBV6-5 with TRBJ2-7, with D possibly TRBD1 on 6 matching bases. The CDR3 contains 15 residues. CDR1 is MNHEY, CDR2 SVGAGI, per germline. V was cut by 6 bases and J by 2 bases, with 17 bases left in between. CDR3 residues: CASSLAGTSAYEQYF. DNA for the CDR3: TGTGCCAGCAGCCTCGCCGGGACATCTGCCTACGAGCAGTACTTC.

V usage is TRBV10-3 and J usage is TRBJ2-5; 12 bases line up with TRBD2. Germline assignment: CDR1 ENHRY and CDR2 SYGVKD. V lost 6 bases and J lost 0; bases outside the gene matches: 2. This CDR3 contains 15 residues. CDR3 in amino acids: CAISRLAGDQETQYF. Here the CDR3 DNA reads TGTGCCATCAGCCGACTAGCGGGGGACCAAGAGACCCAGTACTTC.

V is TRBV4-1 and J is TRBJ2-7, with D maybe TRBD2 (6 bases). This CDR3 has 15 amino acids. CDR1 and CDR2 (germline): MGHRA, YSYEKL. The germline V and J ends were trimmed by 4 bases and 0 bases, with 13 bases remaining between them. The DNA of the CDR3 is TGCGCCAGCAGCCTTCGGGACTTCCGCTCCTACGAGCAGTACTTC. As protein: CASSLRDFRSYEQYF.

The V gene is TRBV19, the J gene TRBJ1-1; D gene ambiguous. CDR3 size: 15 residues. Trimming cost V 2 bases and J 11 bases, with 21 bases left between them. Germline CDR1 LNHDA, CDR2 SQIVND (reference sequence). CDR3 sequence: CASSIREGFYPGAFF. The CDR3 DNA is TGTGCCAGTAGTATACGCGAGGGTTTCTACCCTGGGGCTTTCTTT.

This chain joins TRBV15 and TRBJ1-6, with D perhaps TRBD1 (5 bases). The V gene's germline CDR1 is LNHNV and CDR2 YYDKDF (reference sequence). V dropped 5 bases and J dropped 4 bases, with 18 bases sitting between them. The CDR3 spans 17 residues. The DNA of the CDR3 is TGTGCCACCAGCCCACGTGGTTCAGGGTCTTATAATTCACCCCTCCACTTT. Residues: CATSPRGSGSYNSPLHF.

The V call is TRBV2, the J call TRBJ1-2; D is undetermined. The V and J ends lost 1 base and 8 bases respectively, with 11 bases between them. Looked up from germline, CDR1 is SNHLY and CDR2 is FYNNEI. The CDR3 loop spans 13 amino acids. CDR3 loop: CASSEGGVRGYTF. CDR3 DNA sequence: TGTGCCAGCAGTGAAGGCGGGGTCAGAGGCTACACCTTC.

This clone was counted only a few times. This sequence joins TRBV7-9 and TRBJ1-1; 7 nucleotides match TRBD1. V shed 5 bases, J shed 4 bases, and the junction held 4 bases outside the gene matches. The CDR3 has 13 residues. Germline V lookup: CDR1 SEHNR, CDR2 FQNEAQ (reference sequence). The CDR3 is CASSPGQSTEAFF. CDR3 bases: TGTGCCAGCAGCCCGGGACAGAGCACTGAAGCTTTCTTT.

The chain couples TRBV4-1 to TRBJ1-1; 10 bases are shared with TRBD1. This CDR3 has 17 residues. V trimming: 1 base; J trimming: 5 bases; junction bases outside the gene matches: 10. CDR1 and CDR2 from the germline V gene are MGHRA and YSYEKL. The CDR3 spells CASSQAGTGVRETEAFF. Here the CDR3 DNA reads TGCGCCAGCAGCCAAGCCGGGACAGGGGTAAGAGAAACTGAAGCTTTCTTT.

The chain links TRBV27 to TRBJ2-6; D may be TRBD1 (5 bases). The CDR3 contains 17 residues. CDR1 and CDR2 (germline): MNHEY, SMNVEV (reference sequence). V lost 5 bases and J 2 bases, leaving 16 bases between the germline ends. The CDR3: CASSGWGSGTGANVLTF. CDR3 nucleotide sequence: TGTGCCAGCAGTGGGTGGGGCTCGGGTACTGGGGCCAACGTCCTGACTTTC.

A single count supports this clone. The chain couples TRBV30 to TRBJ1-2; 7 bases are shared with TRBD1. The ends lost 4 bases at V and 4 bases at J; junction bases unmatched: 9. CDR3 length: 14 amino acids. Germline CDR1 is GTSNPN and CDR2 is SVGIG (reference sequence). In DNA, the CDR3 is TGTGCCTGGACCCCCCTTCGGGACAGCTATGGCTACACCTTC. Translated, it gives CAWTPLRDSYGYTF.

This clone showed up just a few times. The chain joins TRBV25-1 to TRBJ1-4; D is unclear. V dropped 3 bases and J dropped 4 bases, with 6 bases sitting between them. Germline V lookup: CDR1 MGHDK, CDR2 SYGVNS. The CDR3 consists of 13 residues. This CDR3 reads CASSDYYNEKLFF. CDR3 DNA sequence: TGTGCCAGCAGTGATTATTATAATGAAAAACTGTTTTTT.

CDR3 sequence reads: CASSLVGDFYEQYF. CDR3 DNA sequence: TGCGCCAGCAGCTTGGTTGGGGACTTCTACGAGCAGTACTTC. The V and J genes are TRBV5-1 and TRBJ2-7; TRBD2 is a possible D gene (6 bases). Germline V lookup: CDR1 SGHRS, CDR2 YFSETQ. The CDR3 sequence is 14 residues long. V was trimmed by 0 bases and J by 3 bases, leaving 10 bases between them.

The chain is built from TRBV11-3 and TRBJ2-7, with D maybe TRBD1 (6 bases). The CDR3 has 13 amino acids. Trimming took off 3 bases at V and 6 bases at J, with 12 bases between the two ends. Germline CDR1 and CDR2: SGHNT and YENEEA. The CDR3 bases are TGTGCCAGCAGCTTCAGCCCAGGGGCCGAGCAGTACTTC. This encodes CASSFSPGAEQYF.

This rearrangement joins TRBV27 to TRBJ2-2; TRBD1 might be the D (5 bases). The CDR3 covers 15 residues. Per germline, CDR1 MNHEY and CDR2 SMNVEV (reference sequence). V was shortened by 6 bases and J by 0 bases, with 11 bases between the two germline ends. CDR3 loop: CASSPKGPNTGELFF. The CDR3 DNA reads as TGTGCCAGCAGCCCCAAGGGGCCGAACACCGGGGAGCTGTTTTTT.

The gene calls are TRBV7-3 and TRBJ1-1; no clear D gene. The CDR3 loop spans 12 amino acids. V shed 3 bases and J shed 3 bases, with 5 bases lying between them. Germline CDR1 SGHTA, CDR2 FQGTGA. The CDR3 loop reads CASSFLDTEAFF. The CDR3 coding sequence is TGTGCCAGCAGCTTTCTTGACACTGAAGCTTTCTTT.

The chain couples TRBV3-1 (or the pseudogene TRBV3-2) to TRBJ1-4, with 10 bases aligning to TRBD1. The CDR3 contains 17 residues. CDR1 is LGHDT and CDR2 is YNNKEL in the germline V gene (reference sequence). The V gene end was trimmed by 4 bases and the J gene end by 3 bases; junction bases not matched to a gene: 8. This CDR3 reads CASSRGQGGRANEKLFF. The CDR3 DNA reads TGTGCCAGCAGCCGCGGACAGGGGGGACGCGCTAATGAAAAACTGTTTTTT.

This clone has only one observation. The chain recombines TRBV2 with TRBJ1-1; no clear D gene. The CDR3 has 11 residues. Deletions cut 10 bases from V and 0 bases from J, with 6 bases between. Germline CDR1 reads SNHLY; CDR2 reads FYNNEI. The CDR3 DNA follows: TGTGCCACGCAGGTGAACACTGAAGCTTTCTTT. Translated, it gives CATQVNTEAFF.

The chain couples TRBV5-6 to TRBJ2-5; 10 nucleotides line up with TRBD1. Germline CDR1 reads SGHDT; CDR2 reads YYEEEE. There are 16 residues in the CDR3. V lost 2 bases and J lost 4; bases outside the gene matches: 8. The CDR3 is CASSFSPTGGVETQYF. CDR3 coding DNA: TGTGCCAGCAGCTTCTCTCCGACAGGGGGCGTAGAGACCCAGTACTTC.

The genes are TRBV6-1 and TRBJ1-4; no firm D call. This CDR3 contains 12 residues. With 8 bases removed from V and 5 bases from J, the gap between germline ends came to 9 bases. The germline gives CDR1 MNHNS, CDR2 SASEGT. CDR3 residues: CASGPGNEKLFF. The CDR3 nucleotides are TGTGCCAGCGGTCCGGGAAATGAAAAACTGTTTTTT.

This chain joins TRBV12-3 or TRBV12-4 and TRBJ2-7; 7 bases fit TRBD1. This CDR3 contains 12 residues. Trimming took 6 bases from V and 7 from J; bases not matched to a gene: 6. This chain's CDR3 is CASSTGTVEQYF. The CDR3, as DNA: TGTGCCAGCAGCACCGGGACAGTTGAGCAGTACTTC.